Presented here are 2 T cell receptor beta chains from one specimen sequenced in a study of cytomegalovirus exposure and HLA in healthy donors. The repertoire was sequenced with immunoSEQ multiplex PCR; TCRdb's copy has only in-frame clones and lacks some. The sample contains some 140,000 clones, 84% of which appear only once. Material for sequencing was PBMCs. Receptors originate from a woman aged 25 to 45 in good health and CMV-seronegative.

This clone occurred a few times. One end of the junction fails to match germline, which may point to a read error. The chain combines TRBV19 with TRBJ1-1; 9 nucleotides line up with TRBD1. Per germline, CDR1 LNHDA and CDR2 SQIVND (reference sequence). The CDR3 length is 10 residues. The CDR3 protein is CASSVDRGIF. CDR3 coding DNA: TGTGCCAGTAGTGTGGACAGGGGAATCTTT.

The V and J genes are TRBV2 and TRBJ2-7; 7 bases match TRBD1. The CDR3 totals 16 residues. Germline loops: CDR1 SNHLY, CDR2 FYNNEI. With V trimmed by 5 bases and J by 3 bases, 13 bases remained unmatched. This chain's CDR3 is CASSKIRQGIGYEQYF. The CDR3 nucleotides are TGTGCCAGCAGTAAAATAAGACAGGGTATAGGCTACGAGCAGTACTTC.